This TCR beta chain comes out of a study of cytomegalovirus exposure and HLA in healthy donors. Study-level findings and limits: DRB1 had the most TCR associations and HLA-C the fewest, a later analysis found, with rates varying by HLA locus. Sequences of the TCR beta chain were said to predict the HLA-A and HLA-B alleles of most subjects accurately. About 87% or about 30% of the time was how often most TCR beta V segments were productive, according to an earlier analysis. Trimming of TCR beta V- and J-genes showed a link, identified in a later analysis, to a missense DCLRE1C variant.

This PCR relied on a set of 60 Vbeta primers and 13 Jbeta primers. Clones were read by immunoSEQ multiplex PCR, and TCRdb kept only the in-frame ones, dropping some. The sample has 130,000 to 150,000 clones, around 85% seen once. In regard to this clone: What it recognizes is unknown.

This CDR3 comprises 17 residues. Trimming at V came to 1 base and at J to 3 bases, leaving 9 bases not matched to a gene. The V gene's germline CDR1 is LGHNA and CDR2 YNFKEQ. This chain joins TRBV4-2 and TRBJ2-4; 7 bases fit TRBD1. The sample taken for sequencing was PBMCs. This TCR derives from a woman in her 50s in good health and CMV-seropositive. The CDR3 region is CASSQVYRGTGKNIQYF. The CDR3 DNA reads TGTGCCAGCAGCCAAGTATACAGGGGTACGGGCAAAAACATTCAGTACTTC.